A single sample gave rise to the 12 T cell receptor beta chains below, sequenced in a study of regulatory T cells in long-lasting Graves disease. Combining iRepertoire HTBI primers with Arm-PCR of CDR3 regions, the authors built TCR beta libraries. TCRdb processed the multiplex PCR reads anew with MiXCR; each CDR3 protein has one entry. The sample includes about 530,000 distinct CDR3 sequences, about 16% of them seen just once. Time point given: newly diagnosed GD, antithyroid drugs for less than 3 months. Scientists built the TCR library using RNA that was extracted from PBMCs. This same sample was also part of a study on T cells in Graves' hyperthyroidism and ophthalmopathy.

Sequenced material: peripheral blood mononuclear cells (PBMCs), taken at new diagnosis, from a patient treated with antithyroid drugs. The receptors originated from a woman aged 35-65 years with Graves disease.

The V call is TRBV7-3, the J call TRBJ1-1; 7 bases map to TRBD1. Trimming at V came to 2 bases and at J to 1 base, leaving 7 bases not matched to a gene. CDR3 length: 16 residues. Germline CDR1 and CDR2: SGHTA and FQGTGA. The CDR3 DNA is TGTGCCAGCAGCTTATACCTTGGACAGGAGAACACTGAAGCTTTCTTT. This encodes CASSLYLGQENTEAFF.

A remark on this clonotype: With a much larger clone just one base away, this may be a read error. This chain links TRBV7-2 with TRBJ2-4, with D tentatively TRBD1 (8 bases). Germline lookup yields CDR1 SGHTA and CDR2 FQGNSA. CDR3 length: 16 amino acids. CDR3 in DNA: TGTGCCAGCAGCTTTACAGGGGGGGGAGCCGAAAACATTCAGTACTTC. Translation gives CASSFTGGGAENIQYF. Filled out from reference TRBV7-2 and TRBJ2-4, the complete variable domain reads GAGVSQSPSNKVTEKGKDVELRCDPISGHTALYWYRQSLGQGLEFLIYFQGNSAPDKSGLPSDRFSAERTGGSVSTLTIQRTQQEDSAVYLCASSFTGGGAENIQYFGAGTRLSVL.

There are many counts of this clonotype. The V and J genes are TRBV4-2 and TRBJ2-1, with 11 bases matching TRBD2. Germline V lookup: CDR1 LGHNA, CDR2 YNFKEQ. Unmatched junction bases numbered 3, after V lost 2 bases and J lost 3 bases. CDR3 length equals 16 residues. In nucleotides, the CDR3 is TGTGCCAGCAGCCAAACTAGCGGGGGTGACTACAATGAGCAGTTCTTC. As protein: CASSQTSGGDYNEQFF.

In regard to this clonotype: Given a much more abundant clone one base away, this may be a read error. The CDR3 sequence is CASSPGTEQSF. The DNA of the CDR3 is TGTGCCAGCAGCCCCGGGACAGAGCAGTCCTTC. V gene TRBV7-9 combines with J gene TRBJ2-1, with 7 bases matching TRBD1. Germline lookup yields CDR1 SEHNR and CDR2 FQNEAQ (reference sequence). This CDR3 has 11 amino acids.

This chain uses TRBV12-3 or TRBV12-4 with TRBJ1-6; D is perhaps TRBD1 (5 bases). V lost 3 bases, J lost 9 bases, and 18 bases lay in between. This CDR3 is built from 16 residues. CDR3 DNA: TGTGCCAGCAGTTTGCAGGGTTGGCAGGGAGTTTCACCCCTCCACTTT. Translating it yields CASSLQGWQGVSPLHF.

This clonotype was seen many times. V is TRBV6-1 and J is TRBJ1-2; D perhaps matches TRBD1 (5 bases). CDR1 is MNHNS, CDR2 SASEGT, per germline. This CDR3 contains 13 residues. Trimming cost V 6 bases and J 7 bases, with 15 bases left between them. CDR3 nucleotide sequence: TGTGCCAGCAGGGCCGGGACTTTGGGTGGCTACACCTTC. Encoded protein: CASRAGTLGGYTF.

J is TRBJ2-3 and V is TRBV7-2; D remains unclear. The CDR3 length is 14 residues. V gave up 6 bases and J gave up 1 base, with 11 bases separating them. Germline V lookup: CDR1 SGHTA, CDR2 FQGNSA. This CDR3 is CASSSRPRTDTQYF. The DNA of the CDR3 is TGTGCCAGCAGTAGCCGGCCGCGCACAGATACGCAGTATTTT.

This clonotype showed up just a few times. This rearrangement joins TRBV4-1 to TRBJ2-5, with unresolved D. V gave up 4 bases and J gave up 3 bases, with 21 bases separating them. The CDR3 is made up of 17 amino acids. Germline CDR1 MGHRA, CDR2 YSYEKL. The CDR3 protein is CASSPRIGQAAKETQYF. The CDR3 region has the DNA TGCGCCAGCAGCCCAAGGATAGGGCAGGCCGCGAAAGAGACCCAGTACTTC.

At least ten counts were recorded for this clonotype. The V and J genes are TRBV9 and TRBJ1-5, with no clear D. V was clipped by 0 bases and J by 0 bases, with 7 bases between them. Germline CDR1 SGDLS, CDR2 YYNGEE. The CDR3 extends over 15 amino acids. The CDR3 sequence: CASSVGVNSNQPQHF. The CDR3 DNA reads TGTGCCAGCAGCGTAGGGGTTAATAGCAATCAGCCCCAGCATTTT.

This rearrangement joins TRBV12-3 or TRBV12-4 to TRBJ2-1; maybe TRBD2 (7 bases). Trimming shortened V by 6 bases and J by 4 bases, and 16 bases separated the two germline ends. There are 15 residues in the CDR3. Here the CDR3 reads CASRGLGGAYNEQFF. CDR3 sequence (DNA): TGTGCCAGCAGGGGGTTGGGGGGGGCTTACAATGAGCAGTTCTTC.

This clonotype has at least ten counts. The V and J genes are TRBV12-3 or TRBV12-4 and TRBJ1-1; D call uncertain. Trimming left V 7 bases short and J 1 base short, with 13 bases between. The CDR3 sequence is 14 residues long. This CDR3 is CASMGRQPNTEAFF. The CDR3 nucleotides are TGTGCCAGCATGGGTAGGCAGCCGAACACTGAAGCTTTCTTT.

This clonotype appeared a few times. The chain is built from TRBV12-3 or TRBV12-4 and TRBJ1-1; the D is unclear. With 5 bases removed from V and 8 bases from J, the gap between germline ends came to 6 bases. The CDR3 is made up of 10 amino acids. CDR3 amino acids: CASSAGEAFF. The CDR3 bases are TGTGCCAGCAGTGCCGGCGAAGCTTTCTTT.